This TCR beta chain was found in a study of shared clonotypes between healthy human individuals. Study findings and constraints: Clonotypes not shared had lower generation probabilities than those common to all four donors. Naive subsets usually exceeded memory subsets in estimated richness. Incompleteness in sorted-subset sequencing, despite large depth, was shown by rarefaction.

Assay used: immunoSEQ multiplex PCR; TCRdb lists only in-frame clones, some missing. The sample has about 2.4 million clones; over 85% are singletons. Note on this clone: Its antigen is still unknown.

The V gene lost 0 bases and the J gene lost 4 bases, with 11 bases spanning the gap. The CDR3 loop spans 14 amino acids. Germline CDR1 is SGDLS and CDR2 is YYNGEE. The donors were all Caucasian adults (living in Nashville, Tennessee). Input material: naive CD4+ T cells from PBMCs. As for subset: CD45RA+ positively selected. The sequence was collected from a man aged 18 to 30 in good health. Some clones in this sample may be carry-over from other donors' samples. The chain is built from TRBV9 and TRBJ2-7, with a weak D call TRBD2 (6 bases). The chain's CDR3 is CASSVDSGGYEQYF. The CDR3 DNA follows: TGTGCCAGCAGCGTAGACTCCGGAGGGTACGAGCAGTACTTC.